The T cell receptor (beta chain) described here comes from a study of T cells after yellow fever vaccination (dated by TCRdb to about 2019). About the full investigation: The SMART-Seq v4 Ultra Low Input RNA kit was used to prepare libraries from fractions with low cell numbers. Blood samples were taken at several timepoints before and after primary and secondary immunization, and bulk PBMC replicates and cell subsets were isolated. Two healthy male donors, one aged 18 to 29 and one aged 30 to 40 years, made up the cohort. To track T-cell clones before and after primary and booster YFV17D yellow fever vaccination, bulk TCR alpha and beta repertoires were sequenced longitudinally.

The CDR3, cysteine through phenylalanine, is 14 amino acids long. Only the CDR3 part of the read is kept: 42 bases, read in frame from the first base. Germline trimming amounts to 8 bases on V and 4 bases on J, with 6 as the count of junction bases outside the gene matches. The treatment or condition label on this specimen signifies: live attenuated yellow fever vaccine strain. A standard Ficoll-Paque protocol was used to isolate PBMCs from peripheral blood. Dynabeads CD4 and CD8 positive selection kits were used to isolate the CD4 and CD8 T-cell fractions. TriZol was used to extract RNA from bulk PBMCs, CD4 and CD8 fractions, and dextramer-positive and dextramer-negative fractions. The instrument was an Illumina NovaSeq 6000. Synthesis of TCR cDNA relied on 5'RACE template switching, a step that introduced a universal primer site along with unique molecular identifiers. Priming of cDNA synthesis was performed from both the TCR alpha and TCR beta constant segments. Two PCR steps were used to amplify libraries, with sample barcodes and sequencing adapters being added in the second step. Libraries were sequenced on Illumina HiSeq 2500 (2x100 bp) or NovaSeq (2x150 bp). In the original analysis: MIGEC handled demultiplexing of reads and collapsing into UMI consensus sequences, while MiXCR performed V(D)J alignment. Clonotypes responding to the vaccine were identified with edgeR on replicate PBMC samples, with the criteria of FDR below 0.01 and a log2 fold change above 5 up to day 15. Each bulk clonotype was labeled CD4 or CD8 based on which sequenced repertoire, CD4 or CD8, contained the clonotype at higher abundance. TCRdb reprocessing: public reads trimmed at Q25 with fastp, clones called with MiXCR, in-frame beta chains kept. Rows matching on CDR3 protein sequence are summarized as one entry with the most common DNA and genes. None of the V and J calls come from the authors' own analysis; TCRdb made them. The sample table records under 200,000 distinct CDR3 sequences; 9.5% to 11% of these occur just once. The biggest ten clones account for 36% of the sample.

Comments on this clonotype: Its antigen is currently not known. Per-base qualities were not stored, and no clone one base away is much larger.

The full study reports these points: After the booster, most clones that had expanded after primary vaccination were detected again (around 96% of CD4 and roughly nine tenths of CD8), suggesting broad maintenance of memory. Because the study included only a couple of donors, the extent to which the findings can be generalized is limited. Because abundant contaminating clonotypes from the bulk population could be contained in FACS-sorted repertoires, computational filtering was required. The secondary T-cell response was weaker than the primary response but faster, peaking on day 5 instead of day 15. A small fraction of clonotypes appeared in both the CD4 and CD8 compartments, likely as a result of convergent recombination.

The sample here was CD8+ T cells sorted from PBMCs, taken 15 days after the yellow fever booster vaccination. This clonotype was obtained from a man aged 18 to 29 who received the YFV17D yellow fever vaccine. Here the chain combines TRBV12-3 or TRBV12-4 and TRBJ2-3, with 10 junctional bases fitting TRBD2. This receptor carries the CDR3 CASHTSGDPDTQYF. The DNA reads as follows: TGTGCCAGCCATACTAGCGGGGACCCAGATACGCAGTATTTT.